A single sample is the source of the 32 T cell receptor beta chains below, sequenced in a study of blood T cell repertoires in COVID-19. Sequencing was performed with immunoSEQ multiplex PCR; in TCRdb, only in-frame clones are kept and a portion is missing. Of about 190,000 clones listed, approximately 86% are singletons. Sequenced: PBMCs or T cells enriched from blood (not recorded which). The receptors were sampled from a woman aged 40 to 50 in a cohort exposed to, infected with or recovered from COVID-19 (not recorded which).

This CDR3 reads CASSLWQRSSYEQYF. CDR3 coding DNA: TGTGCCAGCAGCTTGTGGCAAAGGAGCTCCTACGAGCAGTACTTC. This chain uses TRBV5-4 with TRBJ2-7; D unclear. With 1 base removed from V and 0 bases from J, the gap between germline ends came to 11 bases. This CDR3 is built from 15 residues. The germline V gene encodes CDR1 SGHNT and CDR2 YYREEE (reference sequence).

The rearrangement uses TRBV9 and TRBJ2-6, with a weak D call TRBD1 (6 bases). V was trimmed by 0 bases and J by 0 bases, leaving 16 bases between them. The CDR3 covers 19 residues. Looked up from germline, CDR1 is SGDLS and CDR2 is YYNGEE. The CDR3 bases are TGTGCCAGCAGCGTAGGAACCGGGGACACCTTCTCTGGGGCCAACGTCCTGACTTTC. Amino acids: CASSVGTGDTFSGANVLTF.

CDR3 in amino acids: CASSVAASPSYEQYF. CDR3 nucleotide sequence: TGTGCCAGCAGTGTCGCGGCTAGTCCTTCCTACGAGCAGTACTTC. The V and J genes are TRBV2 and TRBJ2-7, with D hard to call. V was trimmed by 4 bases and J by 1 base, leaving 14 bases between them. Germline CDR1 reads SNHLY; CDR2 reads FYNNEI. The CDR3 length is 15 residues. The full variable domain, in which reference TRBV2 and TRBJ2-7 provide the parts outside the CDR3, is EPEVTQTPSHQVTQMGQEVILRCVPISNHLYFYWYRQILGQKVEFLVSFYNNEISEKSEIFDDQFSVERPDGSNFTLKIRSTKLEDSAMYFCASSVAASPSYEQYFGPGTRLTVT.

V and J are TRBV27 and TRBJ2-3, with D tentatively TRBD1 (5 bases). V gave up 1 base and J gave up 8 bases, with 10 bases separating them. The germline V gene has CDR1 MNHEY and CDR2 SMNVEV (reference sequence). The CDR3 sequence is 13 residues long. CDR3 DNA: TGTGCCAGCAGTTTATGGGGCGGACGTACGCAGTATTTT. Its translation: CASSLWGGRTQYF.

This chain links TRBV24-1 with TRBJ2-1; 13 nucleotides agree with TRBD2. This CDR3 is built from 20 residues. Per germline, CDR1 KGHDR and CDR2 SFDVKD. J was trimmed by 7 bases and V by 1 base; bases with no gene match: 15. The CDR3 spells CATSDLPGLAGSPDKNEQFF. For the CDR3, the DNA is TGTGCCACCAGTGATTTACCGGGACTAGCGGGATCCCCAGACAAAAATGAGCAGTTCTTC.

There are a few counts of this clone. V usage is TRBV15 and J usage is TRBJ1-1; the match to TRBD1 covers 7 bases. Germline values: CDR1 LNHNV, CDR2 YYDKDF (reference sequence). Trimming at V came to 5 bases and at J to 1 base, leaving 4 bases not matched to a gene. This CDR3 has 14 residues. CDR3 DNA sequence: TGTGCCACCAGCCAAGGGACAGCGAACACTGAAGCTTTCTTT. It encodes CATSQGTANTEAFF.

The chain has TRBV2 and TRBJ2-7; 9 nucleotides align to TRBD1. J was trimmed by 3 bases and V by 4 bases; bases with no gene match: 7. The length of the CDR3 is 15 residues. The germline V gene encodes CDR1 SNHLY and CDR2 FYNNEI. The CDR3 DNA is TGTGCCAGCAGTGTGGGGGACAGGGTTTACTACGAGCAGTACTTC. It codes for CASSVGDRVYYEQYF.

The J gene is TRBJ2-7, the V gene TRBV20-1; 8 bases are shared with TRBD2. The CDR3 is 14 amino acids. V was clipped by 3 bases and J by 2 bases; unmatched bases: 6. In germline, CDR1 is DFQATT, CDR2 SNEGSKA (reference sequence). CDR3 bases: TGCAGTGCTAGTTCTAGCGGGCTAGCCTACGAGCAGTACTTC. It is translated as CSASSSGLAYEQYF.

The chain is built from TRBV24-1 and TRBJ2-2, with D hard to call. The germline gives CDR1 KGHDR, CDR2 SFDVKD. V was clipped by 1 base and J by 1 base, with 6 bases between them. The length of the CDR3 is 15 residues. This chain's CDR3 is CATSDLWQNTGELFF. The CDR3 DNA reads TGTGCCACCAGTGATTTATGGCAGAACACCGGGGAGCTGTTTTTT.

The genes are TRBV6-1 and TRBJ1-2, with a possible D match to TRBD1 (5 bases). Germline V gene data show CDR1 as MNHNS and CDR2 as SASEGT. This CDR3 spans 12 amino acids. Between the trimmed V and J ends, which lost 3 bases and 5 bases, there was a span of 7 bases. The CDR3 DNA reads TGTGCCAGCAGTGACAGGGCATATGGCTACACCTTC. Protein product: CASSDRAYGYTF.

The CDR3 nucleotides are TGTGCCAGCAGCCAAGAGCAGCGGGAGGGCTCAGATACGCAGTATTTT. As protein: CASSQEQREGSDTQYF. J is TRBJ2-3 and V is TRBV4-2; 10 bases agree with TRBD2. The V gene end was trimmed by 0 bases and the J gene end by 4 bases; junction bases not matched to a gene: 4. The CDR3 is 16 amino acids. CDR1 is LGHNA and CDR2 is YNFKEQ in the germline V gene.

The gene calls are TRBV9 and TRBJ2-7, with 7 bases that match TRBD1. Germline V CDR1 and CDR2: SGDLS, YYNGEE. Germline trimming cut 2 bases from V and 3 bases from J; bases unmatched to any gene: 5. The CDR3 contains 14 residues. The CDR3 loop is CASSVEGGGYEQYF. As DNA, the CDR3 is TGTGCCAGCAGCGTCGAAGGGGGCGGCTACGAGCAGTACTTC.

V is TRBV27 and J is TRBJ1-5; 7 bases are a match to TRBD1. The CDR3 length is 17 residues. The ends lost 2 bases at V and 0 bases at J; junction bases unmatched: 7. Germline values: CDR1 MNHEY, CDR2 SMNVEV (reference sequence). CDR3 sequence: CASSLGGTAYSNQPQHF. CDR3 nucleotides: TGTGCCAGCAGTTTAGGAGGGACAGCTTATAGCAATCAGCCCCAGCATTTT.

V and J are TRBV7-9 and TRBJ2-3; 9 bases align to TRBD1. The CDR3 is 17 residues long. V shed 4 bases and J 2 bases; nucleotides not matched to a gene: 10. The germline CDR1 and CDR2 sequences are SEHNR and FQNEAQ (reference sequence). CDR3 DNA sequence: TGTGCCAGCAGCTCGTTACCGGGACAGGGCAACACAGATACGCAGTATTTT. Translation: CASSSLPGQGNTDTQYF.

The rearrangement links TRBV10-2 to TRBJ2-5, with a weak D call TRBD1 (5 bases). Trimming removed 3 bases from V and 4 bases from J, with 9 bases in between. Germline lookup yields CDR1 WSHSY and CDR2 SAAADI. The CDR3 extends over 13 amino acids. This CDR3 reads CASSEGVVETQYF. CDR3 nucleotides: TGCGCCAGCAGTGAAGGGGTGGTAGAGACCCAGTACTTC.

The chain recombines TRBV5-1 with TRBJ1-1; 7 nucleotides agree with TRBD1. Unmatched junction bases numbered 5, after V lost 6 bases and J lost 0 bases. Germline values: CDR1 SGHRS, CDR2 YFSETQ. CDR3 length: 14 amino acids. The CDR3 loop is CASKGAGMNTEAFF. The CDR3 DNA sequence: TGCGCCAGCAAGGGGGCAGGGATGAACACTGAAGCTTTCTTT.

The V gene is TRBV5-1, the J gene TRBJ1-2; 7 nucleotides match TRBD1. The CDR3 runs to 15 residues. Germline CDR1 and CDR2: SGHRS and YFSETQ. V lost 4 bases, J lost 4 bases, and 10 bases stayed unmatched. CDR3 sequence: CASSHGTAASYGYTF. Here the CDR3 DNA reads TGCGCCAGCAGCCACGGGACAGCGGCGTCCTATGGCTACACCTTC.

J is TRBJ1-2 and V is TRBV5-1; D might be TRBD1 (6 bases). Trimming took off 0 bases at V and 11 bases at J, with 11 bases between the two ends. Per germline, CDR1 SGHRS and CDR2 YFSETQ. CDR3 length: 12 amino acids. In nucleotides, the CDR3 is TGCGCCAGCAGCTTGGGTCAGGGGCCTTACACCTTC. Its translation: CASSLGQGPYTF.

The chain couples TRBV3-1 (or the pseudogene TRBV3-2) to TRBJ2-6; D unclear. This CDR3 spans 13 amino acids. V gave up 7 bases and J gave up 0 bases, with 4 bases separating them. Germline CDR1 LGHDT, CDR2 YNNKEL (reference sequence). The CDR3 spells CASKYSGANVLTF. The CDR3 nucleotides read TGTGCCAGCAAATACTCTGGGGCCAACGTCCTGACTTTC.

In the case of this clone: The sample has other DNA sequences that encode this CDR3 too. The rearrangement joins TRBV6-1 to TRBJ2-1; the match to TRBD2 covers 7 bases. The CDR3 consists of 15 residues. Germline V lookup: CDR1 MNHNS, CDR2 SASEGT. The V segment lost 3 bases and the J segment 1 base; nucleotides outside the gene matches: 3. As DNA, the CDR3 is TGTGCCAGCAGTGATGGCGGGGGATCCTACAATGAGCAGTTCTTC. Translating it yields CASSDGGGSYNEQFF.

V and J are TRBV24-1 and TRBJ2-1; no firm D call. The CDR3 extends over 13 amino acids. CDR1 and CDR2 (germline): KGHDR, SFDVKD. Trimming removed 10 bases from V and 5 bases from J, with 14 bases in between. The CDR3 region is CATRGIGDNEQFF. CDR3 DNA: TGTGCCACGAGAGGTATCGGCGACAATGAGCAGTTCTTC.

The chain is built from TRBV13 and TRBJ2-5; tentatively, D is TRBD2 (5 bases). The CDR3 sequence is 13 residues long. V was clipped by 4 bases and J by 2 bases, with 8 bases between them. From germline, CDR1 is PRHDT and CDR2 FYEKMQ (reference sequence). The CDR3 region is CASSSSGQETQYF. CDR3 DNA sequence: TGTGCCAGCAGCTCCTCGGGGCAAGAGACCCAGTACTTC.

The CDR3 spells CASSPTTRTGSSYEQYF. CDR3 coding DNA: TGTGCCAGCAGCCCAACAACCCGGACGGGGAGCTCCTACGAGCAGTACTTC. The J gene is TRBJ2-7, the V gene TRBV9; tentative D call: TRBD2 (5 bases). The CDR3 runs 17 residues. CDR1 is SGDLS, CDR2 YYNGEE, per germline. Trimming took 4 bases from V and 0 from J, leaving 20 bases between them.

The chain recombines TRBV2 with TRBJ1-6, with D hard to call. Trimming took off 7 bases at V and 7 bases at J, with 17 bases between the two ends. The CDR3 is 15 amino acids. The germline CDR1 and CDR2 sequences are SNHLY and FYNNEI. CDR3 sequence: CASTYTKGENSPLHF. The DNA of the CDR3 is TGTGCCAGCACCTATACGAAGGGAGAGAATTCACCCCTCCACTTT.

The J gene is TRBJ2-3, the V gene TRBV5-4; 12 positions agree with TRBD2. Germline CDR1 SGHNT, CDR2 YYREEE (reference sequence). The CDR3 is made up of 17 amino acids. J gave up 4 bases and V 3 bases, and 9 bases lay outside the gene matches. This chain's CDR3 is CASSSPPSGGAPDTQYF. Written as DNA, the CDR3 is TGTGCCAGCAGCTCCCCCCCTAGCGGGGGGGCCCCAGATACGCAGTATTTT.

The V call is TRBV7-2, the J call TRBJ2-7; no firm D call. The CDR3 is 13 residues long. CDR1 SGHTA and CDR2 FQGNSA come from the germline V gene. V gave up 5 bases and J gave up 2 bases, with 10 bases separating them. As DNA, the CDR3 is TGTGCCAGCAGCCTATTTGAGGCCTACGAGCAGTACTTC. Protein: CASSLFEAYEQYF.

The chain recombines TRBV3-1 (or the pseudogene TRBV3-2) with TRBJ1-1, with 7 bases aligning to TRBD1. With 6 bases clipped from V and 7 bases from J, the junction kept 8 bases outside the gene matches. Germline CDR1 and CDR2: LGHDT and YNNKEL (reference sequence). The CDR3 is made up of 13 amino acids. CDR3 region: CASRSNRQGEAFF. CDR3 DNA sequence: TGTGCCAGCAGGAGTAATAGACAGGGTGAAGCTTTCTTT.

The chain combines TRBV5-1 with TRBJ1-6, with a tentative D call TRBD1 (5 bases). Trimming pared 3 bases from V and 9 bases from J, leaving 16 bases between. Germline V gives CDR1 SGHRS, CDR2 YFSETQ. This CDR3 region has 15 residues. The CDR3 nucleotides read TGCGCCAGCAGCTCGGCCGTGACGGACACTTCACCCCTCCACTTT. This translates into CASSSAVTDTSPLHF.

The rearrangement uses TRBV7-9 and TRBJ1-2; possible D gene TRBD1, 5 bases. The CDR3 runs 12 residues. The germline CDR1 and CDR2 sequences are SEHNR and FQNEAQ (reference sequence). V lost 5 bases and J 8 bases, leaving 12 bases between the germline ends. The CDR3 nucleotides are TGTGCCAGCAGCCCCGCGGGGCCAGGCTACACCTTC. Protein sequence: CASSPAGPGYTF.

This CDR3 reads CASSLGGEVANSPLHF. CDR3 DNA: TGCGCCAGCAGCTTGGGTGGCGAGGTAGCCAATTCACCCCTCCACTTT. The genes are TRBV5-1 and TRBJ1-6, with D hard to call. The V end lost 0 bases, the J end lost 7 bases, and 14 bases lay between the germline ends. Germline loops: CDR1 SGHRS, CDR2 YFSETQ. This CDR3 spans 16 amino acids.

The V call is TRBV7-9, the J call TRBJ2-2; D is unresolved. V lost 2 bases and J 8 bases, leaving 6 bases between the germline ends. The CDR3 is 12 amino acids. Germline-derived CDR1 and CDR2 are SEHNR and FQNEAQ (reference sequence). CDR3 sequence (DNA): TGTGCCAGCAGCTTAAGCGCGGGGGAGCTGTTTTTT. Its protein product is CASSLSAGELFF.

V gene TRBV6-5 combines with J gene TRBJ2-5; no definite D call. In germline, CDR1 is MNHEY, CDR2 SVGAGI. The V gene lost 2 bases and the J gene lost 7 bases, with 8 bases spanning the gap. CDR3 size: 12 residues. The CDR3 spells CASSYQDGTQYF. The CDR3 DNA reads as TGTGCCAGCAGTTACCAGGATGGGACCCAGTACTTC.